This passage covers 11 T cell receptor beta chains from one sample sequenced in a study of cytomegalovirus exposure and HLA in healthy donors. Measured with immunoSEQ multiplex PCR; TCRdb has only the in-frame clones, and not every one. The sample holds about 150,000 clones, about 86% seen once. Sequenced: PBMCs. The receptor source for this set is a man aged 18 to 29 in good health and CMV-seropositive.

In DNA, the CDR3 is TGTGCCAGCTCACCGCCGGGGACAGGGGGAAGGGAAAAACTGTTTTTT. Protein sequence: CASSPPGTGGREKLFF. This chain uses TRBV18 with TRBJ1-4; 11 positions match TRBD1. This CDR3 comprises 16 residues. CDR1 and CDR2 (germline): KGHSH, LQKENI. J gave up 8 bases and V 3 bases, and 8 bases lay outside the gene matches.

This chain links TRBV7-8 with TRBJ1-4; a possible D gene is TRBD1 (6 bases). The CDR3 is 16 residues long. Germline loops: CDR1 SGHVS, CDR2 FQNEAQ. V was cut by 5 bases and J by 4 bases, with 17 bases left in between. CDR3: CASSGWSGEFNEKLFF. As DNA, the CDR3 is TGTGCCAGCAGCGGTTGGTCAGGGGAGTTTAATGAAAAACTGTTTTTT.

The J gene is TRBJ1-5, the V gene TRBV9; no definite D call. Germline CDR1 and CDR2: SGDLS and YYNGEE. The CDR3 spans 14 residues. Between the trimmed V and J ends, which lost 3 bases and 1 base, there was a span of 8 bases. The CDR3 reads CASSDGGSNQPQHF. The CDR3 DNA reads TGTGCCAGCAGCGATGGAGGGAGCAATCAGCCCCAGCATTTT.

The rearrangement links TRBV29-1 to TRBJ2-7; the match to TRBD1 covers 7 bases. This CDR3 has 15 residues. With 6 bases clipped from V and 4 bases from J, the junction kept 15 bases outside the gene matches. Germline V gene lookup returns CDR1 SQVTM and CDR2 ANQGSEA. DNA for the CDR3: TGCAGCGTCCCGGCCTTAGGGGGCTCGGTGTACGAGCAGTACTTC. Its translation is CSVPALGGSVYEQYF.

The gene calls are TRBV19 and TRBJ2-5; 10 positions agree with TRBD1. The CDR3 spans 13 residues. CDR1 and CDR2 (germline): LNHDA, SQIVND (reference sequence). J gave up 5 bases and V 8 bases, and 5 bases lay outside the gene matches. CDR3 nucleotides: TGTGCCAGTGGGGACAGGGGTTACGAGACCCAGTACTTC. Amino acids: CASGDRGYETQYF.

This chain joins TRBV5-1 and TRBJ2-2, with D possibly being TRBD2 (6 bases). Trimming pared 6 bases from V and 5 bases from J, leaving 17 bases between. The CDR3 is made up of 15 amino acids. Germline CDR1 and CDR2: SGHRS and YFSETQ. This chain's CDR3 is CASKGRSGETGELFF. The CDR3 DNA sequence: TGCGCCAGCAAGGGTCGTTCGGGGGAAACCGGGGAGCTGTTTTTT.

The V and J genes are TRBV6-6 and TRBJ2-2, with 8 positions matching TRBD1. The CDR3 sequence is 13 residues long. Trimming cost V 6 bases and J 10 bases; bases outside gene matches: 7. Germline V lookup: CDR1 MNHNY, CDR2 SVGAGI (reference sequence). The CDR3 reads CASRPQGAEELFF. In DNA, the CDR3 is TGTGCCAGCAGACCCCAGGGGGCAGAGGAGCTGTTTTTT.

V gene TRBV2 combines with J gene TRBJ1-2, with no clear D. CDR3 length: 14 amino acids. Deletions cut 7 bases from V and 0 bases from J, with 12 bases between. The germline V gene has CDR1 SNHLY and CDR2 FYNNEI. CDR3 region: CASKAGSANYGYTF. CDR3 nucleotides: TGTGCCAGCAAGGCCGGGTCAGCTAACTATGGCTACACCTTC.

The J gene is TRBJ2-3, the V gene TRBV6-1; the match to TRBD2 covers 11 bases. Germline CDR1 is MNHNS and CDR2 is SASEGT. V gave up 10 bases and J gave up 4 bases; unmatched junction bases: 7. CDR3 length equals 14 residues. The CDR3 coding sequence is TGTGCCATCACTAGCGGGAGAGGGGCAGATACGCAGTATTTT. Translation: CAITSGRGADTQYF.

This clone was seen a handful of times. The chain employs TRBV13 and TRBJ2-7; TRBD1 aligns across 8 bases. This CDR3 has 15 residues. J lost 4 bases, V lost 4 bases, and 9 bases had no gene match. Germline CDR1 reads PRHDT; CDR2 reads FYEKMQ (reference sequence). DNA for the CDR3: TGTGCCAGCAGCTCCCGGACAGGGAGTTGGTACGAGCAGTACTTC. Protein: CASSSRTGSWYEQYF.

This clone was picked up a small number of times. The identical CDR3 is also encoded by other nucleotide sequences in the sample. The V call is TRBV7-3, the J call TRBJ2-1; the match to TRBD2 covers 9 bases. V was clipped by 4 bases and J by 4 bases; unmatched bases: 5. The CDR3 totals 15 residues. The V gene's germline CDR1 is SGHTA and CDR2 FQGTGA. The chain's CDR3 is CASSSTSGAYNEQFF. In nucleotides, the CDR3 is TGTGCCAGCAGCTCGACTAGCGGTGCTTACAATGAGCAGTTCTTC.